Below are 19 T cell receptor beta chains sequenced from a single sample in a study of T cells after yellow fever vaccination. TCRdb analysed the 5' RACE reads with MiXCR anew, one entry per CDR3 protein. Counted here are roughly 50,000 distinct CDR3 sequences, approximately 7% occurring once; the ten biggest clones make up around 28%. The sample in question was CD8+ T cells sorted from PBMCs, obtained approximately 15 days after the first yellow fever vaccination. All receptors derive from a man aged 18 to 29 who received the YFV17D yellow fever vaccine.

This clonotype occurred a few times. This rearrangement joins TRBV11-3 to TRBJ2-2; D may be TRBD1 or TRBD2 (5 bases each). The CDR3 runs 13 residues. Trimming took off 5 bases at V and 4 bases at J, with 8 bases between the two ends. Per germline, CDR1 SGHNT and CDR2 YENEEA. Written as DNA, the CDR3 is TGTGCCAGCAGCAGTGGGACCACCGGGGAGCTGTTTTTT. Amino acid sequence: CASSSGTTGELFF.

With respect to this clonotype: Since a much larger clone is just one base distant, this may be a read error. The chain is built from TRBV4-1 and TRBJ2-7; TRBD1 might be the D (6 bases). Germline V CDR1 and CDR2: MGHRA, YSYEKL. The CDR3 is 16 amino acids. The chain's CDR3 is CAGSQDPGQTTYEQYF. In nucleotides, the CDR3 is TGCGCCGGCAGCCAAGATCCGGGACAAACTACCTACGAGCAGTACTTC.

Many counts were recorded for this clonotype. CDR3 protein: CASSLHYEQYF. CDR3 in DNA: TGCGCCAGCAGCCTCCACTACGAGCAGTACTTC. The V call is TRBV5-1, the J call TRBJ2-7; D gene ambiguous. Germline V gene data show CDR1 as SGHRS and CDR2 as YFSETQ. The CDR3 totals 11 residues. V was cut by 4 bases and J by 3 bases, with 5 bases left in between.

The table lists this clonotype with many counts. V usage is TRBV29-1 and J usage is TRBJ2-4, with D perhaps TRBD1 or TRBD2 (5 bases each). Deletions cut 4 bases from V and 9 bases from J, with 10 bases between. The CDR3 loop spans 11 amino acids. Germline CDR1 and CDR2: SQVTM and ANQGSEA. The CDR3 spells CSVGDLGIQYF. In DNA form, the CDR3 reads TGCAGCGTTGGGGACCTGGGCATTCAGTACTTC.

Many counts were recorded for this clonotype. The J gene is TRBJ2-2, the V gene TRBV4-1; D remains ambiguous. Germline V lookup: CDR1 MGHRA, CDR2 YSYEKL. V dropped 1 base and J dropped 0 bases, with 6 bases sitting between them. The CDR3 extends over 15 amino acids. The CDR3 loop reads CASSQGAANTGELFF. The CDR3 DNA sequence: TGCGCCAGCAGCCAAGGGGCGGCGAACACCGGGGAGCTGTTTTTT.

This clonotype was counted at least ten times. The chain combines TRBV15 with TRBJ2-7; 8 bases line up with TRBD2. The CDR3 has 15 residues. Looked up from germline, CDR1 is LNHNV and CDR2 is YYDKDF (reference sequence). V gave up 1 base and J gave up 2 bases; unmatched junction bases: 4. The CDR3 region has the DNA TGTGCCACCAGCAGAGGTGGCGGGGGGACCTACGAGCAGTACGTC. This translates into CATSRGGGGTYEQYV.

This clonotype was seen ten or more times. The J gene is TRBJ2-7, the V gene TRBV7-3; D gene unclear. CDR1 is SGHTA and CDR2 is FQGTGA in the germline V gene. The CDR3 is 14 amino acids. The V and J ends lost 4 bases and 6 bases respectively, with 16 bases between them. Here the CDR3 DNA reads TGTGCCAGCAGCTCTGGCGGCTGGGGTTCCGAGCAGTACTTC. Translation gives CASSSGGWGSEQYF. The complete variable domain, with remaining parts taken from reference TRBV7-3 and TRBJ2-7, reads GAGVSQTPSNKVTEKGKYVELRCDPISGHTALYWYRQSLGQGPEFLIYFQGTGAADDSGLPNDRFFAVRPEGSVSTLKIQRTERGDSAVYLCASSSGGWGSEQYFGPGTRLTVT.

This clonotype has just a few counts. For the CDR3, the DNA is TGTGCCAGCAGCACACGCCCTTCTCAGGGAAAACTGTTTTTT. Protein sequence: CASSTRPSQGKLFF. This chain connects TRBV5-6 to TRBJ1-4, with D possibly TRBD1 on 5 matching bases. V was clipped by 4 bases and J by 10 bases, with 17 bases between them. The length of the CDR3 is 14 residues. Germline V lookup: CDR1 SGHDT, CDR2 YYEEEE.

In its sample, this clonotype was seen a few times. The chain links TRBV5-1 to TRBJ2-5; tentative D call: TRBD2 (6 bases). Germline V gene data show CDR1 as SGHRS and CDR2 as YFSETQ. V lost 6 bases and J 1 base, leaving 13 bases between the germline ends. The length of the CDR3 is 14 residues. CDR3 DNA sequence: TGCGCCAGCACCCCTTGGGACTTCCAAGAGACCCAGTACTTC. Encoded protein: CASTPWDFQETQYF. Looking up the rest from reference TRBV5-1 and TRBJ2-5 gives the full variable domain: KAGVTQTPRYLIKTRGQQVTLSCSPISGHRSVSWYQQTPGQGLQFLFEYFSETQRNKGNFPGRFSGRQFSNSRSEMNVSTLELGDSALYLCASTPWDFQETQYFGPGTRLLVL.

This clonotype was seen repeatedly, ten times or more. The gene calls are TRBV4-2 and TRBJ2-7; D perhaps matches TRBD2 (5 bases). Germline lookup yields CDR1 LGHNA and CDR2 YNFKEQ. The CDR3 covers 15 residues. The V end lost 0 bases, the J end lost 0 bases, and 9 bases lay between the germline ends. The CDR3 region is CASSQERDYSYEQYF. DNA of the CDR3: TGTGCCAGCAGCCAAGAGAGAGACTACTCCTACGAGCAGTACTTC.

This sequence joins TRBV10-3 and TRBJ1-2; a possible D gene is TRBD1 (5 bases). Germline-derived CDR1 and CDR2 are ENHRY and SYGVKD. The CDR3 is made up of 13 amino acids. Trimming removed 7 bases from V and 6 bases from J, with 15 bases in between. The CDR3 sequence is CAIKSGAQNGYTF. In DNA form, the CDR3 reads TGTGCCATCAAGTCCGGGGCTCAGAATGGCTACACCTTC.

Many counts were recorded for this clonotype. The CDR3 nucleotides are TGCGCCAGCAGCCAAATTCCAGCGGGACAGGGGACGATGGTTGAAAAACTGTTTTTT. This translates into CASSQIPAGQGTMVEKLFF. The V gene is TRBV4-1, the J gene TRBJ1-4, with 10 positions matching TRBD1. The CDR3 is made up of 19 amino acids. V trimming: 2 bases; J trimming: 7 bases; junction bases outside the gene matches: 16. The germline gives CDR1 MGHRA, CDR2 YSYEKL.

This chain joins TRBV6-2 or TRBV6-3 and TRBJ2-3, with D perhaps matching TRBD1 (6 bases). The CDR3 covers 13 residues. The V and J ends lost 4 bases and 7 bases respectively, with 12 bases between them. Germline CDR1 is MNHEY and CDR2 is SVGEGT. CDR3 sequence reads: CASSLQGLNTQYF. CDR3 coding DNA: TGTGCCAGCAGTTTGCAGGGGTTGAATACGCAGTATTTT.

This clonotype showed up many times. The rearrangement uses TRBV6-1 and TRBJ1-4; TRBD1 is a possible D gene (6 bases). Trimming took off 6 bases at V and 7 bases at J, with 24 bases between the two ends. The CDR3 runs 17 residues. Looked up from germline, CDR1 is MNHNS and CDR2 is SASEGT. CDR3 sequence (DNA): TGTGCCAGCAGGGGGGCCAAGTTGGCAGCAGACTCTGAAAAACTGTTTTTT. The encoded protein is CASRGAKLAADSEKLFF.

This clonotype was counted many times. The CDR3 bases are TGTGCCTGGGGGGAGGGGATGACCTACAATGAGCAGTTCTTC. Amino acids: CAWGEGMTYNEQFF. The gene calls are TRBV30 and TRBJ2-1; 7 bases match TRBD2. This CDR3 spans 14 amino acids. V was pared by 5 bases and J by 2 bases, with 6 bases of the junction left unmatched. Germline CDR1 GTSNPN, CDR2 SVGIG (reference sequence).

V gene TRBV19 combines with J gene TRBJ2-3, with D perhaps matching TRBD1 or TRBD2 (6 bases each). Looked up from germline, CDR1 is LNHDA and CDR2 is SQIVND (reference sequence). There are 14 residues in the CDR3. V lost 3 bases and J 6 bases, leaving 13 bases between the germline ends. The CDR3 here is CASSMWGAPDTQYF. The CDR3, as DNA: TGTGCCAGTAGTATGTGGGGGGCCCCGGATACGCAGTATTTT.

This clonotype was recorded at least ten times. V gene TRBV10-3 combines with J gene TRBJ2-5; D remains unclear. The length of the CDR3 is 16 residues. V shed 0 bases and J shed 1 base, with 12 bases lying between them. Germline lookup yields CDR1 ENHRY and CDR2 SYGVKD. The CDR3 coding sequence is TGTGCCATCAGTGAGTCGACAATGATGGTCCAAGAGACCCAGTACTTC. Translated, it gives CAISESTMMVQETQYF.

This clonotype was observed many times. The chain recombines TRBV11-3 with TRBJ2-1; D gene unclear. Per germline, CDR1 SGHNT and CDR2 YENEEA. CDR3 length: 14 amino acids. Trimming shortened V by 2 bases and J by 2 bases, and 7 bases separated the two germline ends. CDR3 nucleotides: TGTGCCAGCAGCTTAAAGTATCCCTACAATGAGCAGTTCTTC. Its translation is CASSLKYPYNEQFF.

On this clonotype: A read error may explain this, as a much larger clone is one base away. The V gene is TRBV12-3 or TRBV12-4, the J gene TRBJ2-7, with 7 bases fitting TRBD2. This CDR3 is built from 14 residues. In DNA, the CDR3 is TGTGCCAGCAGTTTTACTAGCGCGTCCTACGAGCTGTACTTC. Translating gives CASSFTSASYELYF.